The 5 T cell receptor beta chains listed next were all sequenced from one sample in a study of blood T cell repertoires in COVID-19. Sequencing used immunoSEQ multiplex PCR; TCRdb keeps in-frame clones, though not all of them. Seen here are some 99,000 clones, about 85% observed once, and the top ten hold 4% to 5.5%. Sequenced sample: peripheral blood. These receptors were obtained from a man aged 70 or older with acute or convalescent COVID-19.

The chain is built from TRBV6-6 and TRBJ1-5; D may be TRBD1 (6 bases). V lost 0 bases, J lost 7 bases, and 13 bases lay in between. Germline V lookup: CDR1 MNHNY, CDR2 SVGAGI (reference sequence). CDR3 length: 15 residues. CDR3 sequence (DNA): TGTGCCAGCAGTTACTCGAGGGGGGGCGGACAGCCCCAGCATTTT. This gives the protein CASSYSRGGGQPQHF.

The chain recombines TRBV7-9 with TRBJ2-5, with 9 bases fitting TRBD2. V was pared by 1 base and J by 7 bases, with 4 bases of the junction left unmatched. Germline CDR1 reads SEHNR; CDR2 reads FQNEAQ (reference sequence). The CDR3 loop spans 14 amino acids. As DNA, the CDR3 is TGTGCCAGCAGCTTAGGCGGGGGGGCGGCGACCCAGTACTTC. Amino acid sequence: CASSLGGGAATQYF.

This clone was seen a single time. This chain uses TRBV15 with TRBJ1-6, with 7 nucleotides matching TRBD1. CDR1 LNHNV and CDR2 YYDKDF come from the germline V gene (reference sequence). This CDR3 comprises 14 residues. J was trimmed by 3 bases and V by 8 bases; bases with no gene match: 4. DNA of the CDR3: TGTGCCACCCGACAGGGAAGCTATAATTCACCCCTCCACTTT. Protein sequence: CATRQGSYNSPLHF.

The gene calls are TRBV5-4 and TRBJ1-2; the D gene is possibly TRBD1 (5 bases). Per germline, CDR1 SGHNT and CDR2 YYREEE (reference sequence). V was cut by 2 bases and J by 0 bases, with 11 bases left in between. The CDR3 length is 15 residues. The CDR3 region has the DNA TGTGCCAGCAGCTTCGACAGACCTACTAACTATGGCTACACCTTC. It is translated as CASSFDRPTNYGYTF.

The chain combines TRBV28 with TRBJ2-1; D is perhaps TRBD2 (6 bases). Trimming pared 3 bases from V and 8 bases from J, leaving 8 bases between. Germline V gives CDR1 MDHEN, CDR2 SYDVKM. The CDR3 contains 12 residues. This chain's CDR3 is CASSFPGDEQFF. CDR3 in DNA: TGTGCCAGCAGTTTTCCGGGGGATGAGCAGTTCTTC.